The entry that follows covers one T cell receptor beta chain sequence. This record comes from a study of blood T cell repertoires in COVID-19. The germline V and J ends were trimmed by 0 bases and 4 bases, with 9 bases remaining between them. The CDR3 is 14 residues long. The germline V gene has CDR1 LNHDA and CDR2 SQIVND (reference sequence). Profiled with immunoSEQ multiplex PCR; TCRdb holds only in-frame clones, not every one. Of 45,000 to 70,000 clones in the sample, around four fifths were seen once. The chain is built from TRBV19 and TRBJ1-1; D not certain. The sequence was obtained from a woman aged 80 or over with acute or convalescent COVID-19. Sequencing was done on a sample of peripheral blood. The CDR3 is CASSIDGGSTEAFF. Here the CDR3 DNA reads TGTGCCAGTAGTATAGACGGCGGTTCCACTGAAGCTTTCTTT. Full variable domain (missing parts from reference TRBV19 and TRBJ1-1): DGGITQSPKYLFRKEGQNVTLSCEQNLNHDAMYWYRQDPGQGLRLIYYSQIVNDFQKGDIAEGYSVSREKKESFPLTVTSAQKNPTAFYLCASSIDGGSTEAFFGQGTRLTVV.